Below are 23 T cell receptor beta chains sequenced from a single sample in a study of blood T cell repertoires in COVID-19. Assay: immunoSEQ multiplex PCR; the TCRdb copy retains only in-frame clones and omits some. The top ten hold 6.6% of the sample, which has roughly 230,000 clones, 70% to 90% seen once. Material: PBMCs or T cells enriched from blood (not recorded which). The receptors shown here come from a woman aged 45-59 years who had been exposed to COVID-19.

The V call is TRBV6-2 or TRBV6-3, the J call TRBJ1-5; no reliable D call. With 0 bases removed from V and 0 bases from J, the gap between germline ends came to 9 bases. There are 16 residues in the CDR3. Germline values: CDR1 MNHEY, CDR2 SVGEGT. The DNA of the CDR3 is TGTGCCAGCAGTTACTCGAAAGCTTATAGCAATCAGCCCCAGCATTTT. It yields the protein CASSYSKAYSNQPQHF.

This chain joins TRBV5-6 and TRBJ1-2; D is perhaps TRBD1 (6 bases). The germline V and J ends were trimmed by 4 bases and 1 base, with 14 bases remaining between them. The CDR3 totals 15 residues. Germline loops: CDR1 SGHDT, CDR2 YYEEEE. For the CDR3, the DNA is TGTGCCAGCAGCATCGACAGGTCGGTTAACTATGGCTACACCTTC. It encodes CASSIDRSVNYGYTF.

This chain joins TRBV7-2 and TRBJ1-2, with D perhaps TRBD1 (6 bases). V lost 5 bases and J 8 bases, leaving 15 bases between the germline ends. Germline CDR1 reads SGHTA; CDR2 reads FQGNSA. The CDR3 has 13 amino acids. The CDR3: CASSLGRGNGYTF. The DNA of the CDR3 is TGTGCCAGCAGCCTGGGGAGGGGGAACGGCTACACCTTC.

The V and J genes are TRBV6-5 and TRBJ2-4; perhaps TRBD2 as D (6 bases). The ends were cut back, 0 bases at V and 5 bases at J, with 11 bases in the middle. This CDR3 is 15 amino acids long. Germline assignment: CDR1 MNHEY and CDR2 SVGAGI. The CDR3 DNA follows: TGTGCCAGCAGTTACTCGGGGGGTAGTGAAAACATTCAGTACTTC. Its protein is CASSYSGGSENIQYF.

The CDR3 sequence is CASSPRAGGTGELFF. The CDR3 DNA follows: TGCGCCAGCAGCCCCCGGGCAGGGGGAACCGGGGAGCTGTTTTTT. The chain carries TRBV4-3 and TRBJ2-2; TRBD1 matches at 7 bases. The CDR3 is made up of 15 amino acids. Germline values: CDR1 LGHNA, CDR2 YSLEER. Trimming removed 4 bases from V and 5 bases from J; junction bases left unmatched: 7.

The rearrangement uses TRBV19 and TRBJ1-4; the D gene is possibly TRBD1 (5 bases). V was cut by 4 bases and J by 4 bases, with 10 bases left in between. Germline CDR1 is LNHDA and CDR2 is SQIVND (reference sequence). The CDR3 has 14 residues. The CDR3 nucleotides read TGTGCCAGTAGTACCCGACAGCTTAATGAAAAACTGTTTTTT. As protein: CASSTRQLNEKLFF.

The V and J genes are TRBV5-5 and TRBJ2-3; 8 positions match TRBD2. V gave up 4 bases and J gave up 5 bases; unmatched junction bases: 3. The CDR3 consists of 13 residues. The V gene's germline CDR1 is SGHKS and CDR2 YYEKEE (reference sequence). The CDR3 sequence is CASSPSGGDTQYF. In DNA, the CDR3 is TGTGCCAGCAGCCCAAGCGGGGGAGATACGCAGTATTTT. Together with reference TRBV5-5 and TRBJ2-3, the CDR3 gives the full variable domain: DAGVTQSPTHLIKTRGQQVTLRCSPISGHKSVSWYQQVLGQGPQFIFQYYEKEERGRGNFPDRFSARQFPNYSSELNVNALLLGDSALYLCASSPSGGDTQYFGPGTRLTVL.

CDR3 residues: CAIYQPSTENNSPLHF. DNA for the CDR3: TGTGCCATTTACCAACCCTCGACAGAAAATAATTCACCCCTCCACTTT. The chain combines TRBV7-2 with TRBJ1-6, with D tentatively TRBD1 (5 bases). The germline gives CDR1 SGHTA, CDR2 FQGNSA. CDR3 length: 16 amino acids. Trimming pared 10 bases from V and 5 bases from J, leaving 21 bases between.

The V gene is TRBV18, the J gene TRBJ1-5, with 9 bases fitting TRBD1. Germline loops: CDR1 KGHSH, CDR2 LQKENI. The CDR3 is made up of 14 amino acids. V was clipped by 6 bases and J by 5 bases; unmatched bases: 5. CDR3 coding DNA: TGTGCCAGCTCCGGGACAGGGACGGATCAGCCCCAGCATTTT. It yields the protein CASSGTGTDQPQHF.

This rearrangement joins TRBV5-1 to TRBJ2-2; D not resolved. CDR3 size: 14 residues. From germline, CDR1 is SGHRS and CDR2 YFSETQ. Trimming removed 4 bases at V and 1 base at J, with 8 bases between. CDR3 region: CASSLYRNTGELFF. CDR3 nucleotide sequence: TGCGCCAGCAGCCTATACAGGAACACCGGGGAGCTGTTTTTT.

The V call is TRBV28, the J call TRBJ1-3; weak D call: TRBD1 (6 bases). Germline values: CDR1 MDHEN, CDR2 SYDVKM. V dropped 7 bases and J dropped 7 bases, with 23 bases sitting between them. The CDR3 sequence is 16 residues long. The DNA for the CDR3 is TGTGCCAGCACCCTCGGGGGGGCGACTGGGCGTAACACCATATATTTT. Translated: CASTLGGATGRNTIYF.

The genes are TRBV2 and TRBJ1-2; a weak D match, TRBD1 (5 bases). The germline gives CDR1 SNHLY, CDR2 FYNNEI. Deletions cut 1 base from V and 4 bases from J, with 13 bases between. There are 15 residues in the CDR3. The CDR3 here is CASSEGNRKSYGYTF. The DNA for the CDR3 is TGTGCCAGCAGTGAAGGAAACAGGAAATCCTATGGCTACACCTTC.

The chain recombines TRBV5-1 with TRBJ2-5; TRBD1 agrees at 7 bases. The ends lost 0 bases at V and 4 bases at J; junction bases unmatched: 3. The CDR3 has 14 amino acids. CDR1 and CDR2 (germline): SGHRS, YFSETQ. This chain's CDR3 is CASSLDTGVETQYF. DNA for the CDR3: TGCGCCAGCAGCTTGGATACAGGGGTAGAGACCCAGTACTTC.

The chain links TRBV12-3 or TRBV12-4 to TRBJ1-1; the D gene is possibly TRBD1 (5 bases). The CDR3 covers 13 residues. V lost 6 bases to trimming and J lost 9 bases, with 17 bases between them. The CDR3 spells CASSPLGQKKAFF. Here the CDR3 DNA reads TGTGCCAGCAGCCCATTGGGGCAGAAAAAAGCTTTCTTT.

The chain links TRBV28 to TRBJ1-6, with 9 bases that match TRBD1. There are 19 residues in the CDR3. V dropped 6 bases and J dropped 0; count of bases not matched to a gene: 12. CDR1 and CDR2 (germline): MDHEN, SYDVKM. CDR3 DNA: TGTGCCAGCAGGCCCCTCAGGACAGGGGAGAACTCCTATAATTCACCCCTCCACTTT. It codes for CASRPLRTGENSYNSPLHF.

V is TRBV29-1 and J is TRBJ2-3; no clear D gene. Trimming removed 2 bases at V and 0 bases at J, with 12 bases between. CDR1 SQVTM and CDR2 ANQGSEA come from the germline V gene. The CDR3 extends over 15 amino acids. CDR3 amino acids: CSVEFITSSTDTQYF. The CDR3 region has the DNA TGCAGCGTTGAATTTATAACTTCTAGCACAGATACGCAGTATTTT.

The chain is built from TRBV30 and TRBJ1-1; D uncertain. V shed 2 bases and J shed 5 bases, with 15 bases lying between them. Per the germline V gene, CDR1 is GTSNPN and CDR2 is SVGIG (reference sequence). The CDR3 totals 14 residues. The CDR3 DNA reads as TGTGCCTGGAGTATTCTCCCGAGAGGAACTGAAGCTTTCTTT. Its protein product is CAWSILPRGTEAFF.

The V call is TRBV7-2, the J call TRBJ2-7; 10 nucleotides match TRBD1. Germline V lookup: CDR1 SGHTA, CDR2 FQGNSA. The CDR3 totals 15 residues. V shed 5 bases, J shed 4 bases, and the junction held 8 bases outside the gene matches. This CDR3 reads CASSPSRDRGYEQYF. The CDR3 DNA follows: TGTGCCAGCAGCCCCAGCCGGGACAGGGGTTACGAGCAGTACTTC.

The J gene is TRBJ1-2, the V gene TRBV28; maybe TRBD1 (5 bases). Germline V CDR1 and CDR2: MDHEN, SYDVKM. Trimming shortened V by 0 bases and J by 2 bases, and 7 bases separated the two germline ends. This CDR3 is 14 amino acids long. CDR3: CASSLWPGNYGYTF. The CDR3 DNA reads as TGTGCCAGCAGTTTATGGCCAGGGAACTATGGCTACACCTTC.

DNA of the CDR3: TGCGCCAGCTCCCCCGGGACTAGTCGGAGTAATGAGCAGTTCTTC. Translating it yields CASSPGTSRSNEQFF. The chain combines TRBV5-1 with TRBJ2-1; 8 bases match TRBD2. CDR1 is SGHRS, CDR2 YFSETQ, per germline. There are 15 residues in the CDR3. J was trimmed by 7 bases and V by 7 bases; bases with no gene match: 13.

With respect to this clone: Different DNA sequences within this sample yield the same CDR3. The rearrangement joins TRBV6-5 to TRBJ1-1; a weak D match, TRBD1 (6 bases). Trimming pared 8 bases from V and 0 bases from J, leaving 10 bases between. Germline CDR1 MNHEY, CDR2 SVGAGI. This CDR3 spans 13 amino acids. The CDR3 sequence is CASRDTLNTEAFF. The CDR3 bases are TGTGCCAGCCGGGACACTTTGAACACTGAAGCTTTCTTT.

CDR3 nucleotide sequence: TGCAGCGTTTCCCTCGGCCGGGACATAATGTACGAGCAGTACTTC. Its protein is CSVSLGRDIMYEQYF. The J gene is TRBJ2-7, the V gene TRBV29-1; D is possibly TRBD1 (6 bases). CDR3 length equals 15 residues. Germline V gives CDR1 SQVTM, CDR2 ANQGSEA. Trimming pared 5 bases from V and 4 bases from J, leaving 21 bases between.

V and J are TRBV5-1 and TRBJ2-2; 12 nucleotides agree with TRBD2. Germline V gene data show CDR1 as SGHRS and CDR2 as YFSETQ. Unmatched junction bases numbered 4, after V lost 4 bases and J lost 3 bases. The CDR3 runs to 16 residues. Here the CDR3 reads CASSPTSGGYTGELFF. CDR3 sequence (DNA): TGCGCCAGCAGCCCGACTAGCGGGGGCTACACCGGGGAGCTGTTTTTT.